This T cell receptor beta chain originates from a study of T cells in Graves' hyperthyroidism and ophthalmopathy. Study-wide context: Specimen type is peripheral blood, collected at initial diagnosis prior to any treatment.

The investigators amplified TCR beta CDR3 regions from RNA transcripts. In the first-round RT-PCR of the TCR CDR3, the HTBI primer set was used. TCRdb fed the multiplex PCR reads into MiXCR, producing one record per CDR3 protein. The table records 750,000 to 900,000 distinct CDR3 sequences, 38% of them present only once. This clonotype was seen at least ten times. The target antigen is unknown. Study-wide results and caveats: Prediction of ophthalmopathy progression came a median roughly 6.7 months pre-onset. Expanded thyroid clonotypes (above 0.001) were mostly also found in blood.

Trimming cost V 0 bases and J 5 bases, with 8 bases left between them. Germline V gene sequence: CDR1 ENHRY, CDR2 SYGVKD. The CDR3 totals 14 residues. Diagnostic assessment was based on clinical symptoms, serum thyroxine and TRAb, thyroid ultrasound and orbital computed tomography. V is TRBV10-3 and J is TRBJ1-5, with no clear D. This clonotype was obtained from a man aged 18 to 29 with Graves' hyperthyroidism. Input material: blood. The CDR3 bases are TGTGCCATCAGTGAGTCAGCGGCGGATCAGCCCCAGCATTTT. It yields the protein CAISESAADQPQHF.